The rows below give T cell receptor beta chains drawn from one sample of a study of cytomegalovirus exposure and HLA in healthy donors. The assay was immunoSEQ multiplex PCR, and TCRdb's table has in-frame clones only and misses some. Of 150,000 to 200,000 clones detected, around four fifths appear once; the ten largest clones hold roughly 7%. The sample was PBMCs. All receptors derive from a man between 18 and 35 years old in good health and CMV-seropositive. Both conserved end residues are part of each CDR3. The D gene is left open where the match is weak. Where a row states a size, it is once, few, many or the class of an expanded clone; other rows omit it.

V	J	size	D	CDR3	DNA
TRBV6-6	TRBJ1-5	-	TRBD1	CASSDTGGNQPQHF	TGTGCCAGCAGTGACACAGGGGGGAATCAGCCCCAGCATTTT
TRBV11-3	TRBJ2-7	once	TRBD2	CASSLNSGGSYEQYF	TGTGCCAGCAGCCTCAACAGCGGGGGCTCCTACGAGCAGTACTTC
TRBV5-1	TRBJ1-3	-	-	CASSLEFGSGNTIYF	TGCGCCAGCAGCCTCGAATTCGGCTCTGGAAACACCATATATTTT
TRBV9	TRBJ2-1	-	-	CASSPFWGGHNEQFF	TGTGCCAGCAGCCCTTTCTGGGGGGGGCACAATGAGCAGTTCTTC
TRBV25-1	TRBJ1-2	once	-	CASSETTSVNYGYTF	TGTGCCAGCAGTGAAACTACCAGCGTAAACTATGGCTACACCTTC
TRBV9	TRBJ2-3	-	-	CASSVSGTSTDTQYF	TGTGCCAGCAGCGTTAGCGGAACTAGCACAGATACGCAGTATTTT
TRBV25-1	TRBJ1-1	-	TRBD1	CASRTGSNMNTEAFF	TGTGCCAGCAGGACAGGGTCTAACATGAACACTGAAGCTTTCTTT
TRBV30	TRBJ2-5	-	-	CAWNRGPQETQYF	TGTGCCTGGAACCGAGGGCCCCAAGAGACCCAGTACTTC
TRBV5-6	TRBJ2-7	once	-	CASSLGVGSEQYF	TGTGCCAGCAGCTTAGGGGTCGGCTCCGAGCAGTACTTC
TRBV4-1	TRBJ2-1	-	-	CASSQDPGAYNEQFF	TGCGCCAGCAGCCAAGATCCGGGGGCCTACAATGAGCAGTTCTTC
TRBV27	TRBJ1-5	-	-	CASSSPGGAQPQHF	TGTGCCAGCAGTTCACCCGGGGGGGCTCAGCCCCAGCATTTT
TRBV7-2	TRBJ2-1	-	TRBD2	CASSTWTSGSSYNEQFF	TGTGCCAGCAGCACCTGGACTAGCGGGAGTTCCTACAATGAGCAGTTCTTC
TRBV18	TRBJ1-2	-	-	CASSPGTSGGYTF	TGTGCCAGCTCACCTGGGACAAGCGGTGGCTACACCTTC
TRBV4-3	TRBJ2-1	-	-	CASSQVADSYNEQFF	TGCGCCAGCAGCCAAGTAGCGGACTCCTACAATGAGCAGTTCTTC
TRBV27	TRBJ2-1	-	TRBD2	CASSATSGGISSYNEQFF	TGTGCCAGCAGTGCGACTAGCGGGGGGATTAGCTCCTACAATGAGCAGTTCTTC
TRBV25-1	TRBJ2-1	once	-	CASSDTTGRGILNEQFF	TGTGCCAGCAGTGACACTACGGGGAGGGGGATCTTGAATGAGCAGTTCTTC
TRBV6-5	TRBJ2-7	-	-	CATRVVGEQYF	TGTGCGACCAGGGTCGTTGGCGAGCAGTACTTC
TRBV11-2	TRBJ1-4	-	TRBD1	CASRQTGTGEKLFF	TGTGCCAGCAGGCAGACAGGGACGGGGGAAAAACTGTTTTTT
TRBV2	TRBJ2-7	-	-	CASSGDPYEQYF	TGTGCCAGCAGCGGAGACCCCTACGAGCAGTACTTC
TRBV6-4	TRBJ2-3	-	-	CASSPTGPDTQYF	TGTGCCAGCAGCCCGACAGGCCCAGATACGCAGTATTTT
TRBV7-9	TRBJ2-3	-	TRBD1	CATAHRTGGIDTQYF	TGTGCCACCGCACACCGGACAGGGGGAATAGATACGCAGTATTTT
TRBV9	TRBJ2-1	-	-	CASSKGASGHYNEQFF	TGTGCCAGCAGCAAGGGGGCCAGCGGGCACTACAATGAGCAGTTCTTC
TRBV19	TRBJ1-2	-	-	CASSNTLRDGGYTF	TGTGCCAGTAGTAATACGCTCAGGGATGGGGGCTACACCTTC
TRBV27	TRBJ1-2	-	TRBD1	CASRAGGGYTF	TGTGCCAGCAGAGCAGGGGGCGGCTACACCTTC
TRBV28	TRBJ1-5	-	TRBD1	CASSFVRDRGRDSNQPQHF	TGTGCCAGCAGTTTTGTCCGGGACAGGGGAAGGGATAGCAATCAGCCCCAGCATTTT
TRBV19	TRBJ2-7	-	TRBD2	CASSMGAGGAYEQYF	TGTGCCAGTAGTATGGGCGCGGGGGGCGCCTACGAGCAGTACTTC
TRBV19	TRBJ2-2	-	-	CASKDSRDTGELFF	TGTGCCAGTAAAGACTCAAGAGACACCGGGGAGCTGTTTTTT
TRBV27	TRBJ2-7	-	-	CASSLSSSLSSYEQYF	TGTGCCAGCAGTTTATCCTCTAGCCTCAGCTCCTACGAGCAGTACTTC
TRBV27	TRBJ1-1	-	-	CASSPRNRNTEAFF	TGTGCCAGCAGTCCCAGGAATAGGAACACTGAAGCTTTCTTT
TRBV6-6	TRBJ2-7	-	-	CASGSSTLSHEQYF	TGTGCCAGCGGCTCTTCCACACTAAGTCACGAGCAGTACTTC
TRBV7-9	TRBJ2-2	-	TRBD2	CASSSGTRNTGELFF	TGTGCCAGCAGCTCCGGGACTAGGAACACCGGGGAGCTGTTTTTT
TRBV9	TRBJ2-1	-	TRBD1	CASSLRTGEDEQFF	TGTGCCAGCAGCCTCCGGACAGGGGAGGATGAGCAGTTCTTC
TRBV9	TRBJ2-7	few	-	CASSVNTGDDTYEQYF	TGTGCCAGCAGTGTTAACACGGGGGACGACACCTACGAGCAGTACTTC
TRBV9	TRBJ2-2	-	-	CASSLDSTGELFF	TGTGCCAGCAGCCTGGACAGCACCGGGGAGCTGTTTTTT
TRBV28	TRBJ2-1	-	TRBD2	CASRPTSGAYNEQFF	TGTGCCAGCAGGCCTACTAGCGGGGCCTACAATGAGCAGTTCTTC
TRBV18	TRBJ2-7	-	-	CASSPPVQSYEQYF	TGTGCCAGCTCACCACCGGTACAGAGCTACGAGCAGTACTTC
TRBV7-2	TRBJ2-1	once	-	CASSSLQGSYNEQFF	TGTGCCAGCAGCTCCTTACAGGGCTCCTACAATGAGCAGTTCTTC
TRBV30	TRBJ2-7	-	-	CAWSLDRGYEQYF	TGTGCCTGGAGTCTGGACAGAGGCTACGAGCAGTACTTC
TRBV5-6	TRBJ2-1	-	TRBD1	CASSSDRGFSYNEQFF	TGTGCCAGCAGCTCCGACAGGGGCTTTTCCTACAATGAGCAGTTCTTC
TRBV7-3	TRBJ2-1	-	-	CASNLRGSDEQFF	TGTGCCAGCAACCTAAGGGGGAGCGATGAGCAGTTCTTC
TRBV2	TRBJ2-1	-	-	CASNGPGQKIYNEQFF	TGTGCCAGCAATGGACCCGGACAGAAGATCTACAATGAGCAGTTCTTC
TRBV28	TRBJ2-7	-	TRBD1	CASSSSRTGGSYEQYF	TGTGCCAGCAGCTCGTCCCGGACAGGGGGGTCCTACGAGCAGTACTTC
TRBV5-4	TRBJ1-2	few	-	CATPGVNYGYTF	TGTGCCACCCCAGGGGTTAACTATGGCTACACCTTC
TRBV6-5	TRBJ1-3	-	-	CASSYVGGTIYF	TGTGCCAGCAGTTACGTCGGGGGGACCATATATTTT
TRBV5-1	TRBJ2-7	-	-	CASSTGSASYEQYF	TGCGCCAGCAGCACTGGCAGCGCCTCCTACGAGCAGTACTTC
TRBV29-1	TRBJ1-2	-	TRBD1	CSAPGQGVGGYTF	TGCAGCGCTCCGGGACAGGGGGTGGGCGGCTACACCTTC
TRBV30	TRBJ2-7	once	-	CAWSSGERHF	TGTGCCTGGAGTTCGGGGGAGCGGCATTTC
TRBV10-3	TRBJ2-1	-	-	CAISESWGREQFF	TGTGCCATCAGTGAGTCGTGGGGCAGGGAGCAGTTCTTC